This T cell receptor beta chain stems from a study of response to subunit inactivated influenza vaccine. Study findings and constraints: Each seasonal influenza vaccination recruits few new T cells, the authors suggested.

TCRdb re-called the RT-PCR reads through MiXCR, storing one row per CDR3 protein. The table has around 650,000 distinct CDR3 sequences, less than 20% seen once. This clonotype was picked up a small number of times. The antigen is undetermined. Germline CDR1 reads GTSNPN; CDR2 reads SVGIG (reference sequence). V was trimmed by 2 bases and J by 15 bases, leaving 20 bases between them. The CDR3 consists of 13 residues. The chain recombines TRBV30 with TRBJ2-1; D is perhaps TRBD2 (6 bases). The sample was PBMCs from blood, taken less than 13 days after vaccination. The sequence was obtained from a man over 45 who received an inactivated influenza vaccine. The DNA for the CDR3 is TGTGCCTGGAGTCTGGATCGGGCCAACGGGGGGTTCTTC. Protein: CAWSLDRANGGFF.